These 19 T cell receptor beta chains came from one sample sequenced in a study of T cells in Graves' hyperthyroidism and ophthalmopathy. Regions amplified from RNA transcripts were the TCR beta CDR3 regions. When the TCR CDR3 underwent first-round RT-PCR, the HTBI primer set was used. TCRdb ran MiXCR on the multiplex PCR reads and lists one entry per CDR3 protein. The data contain more than 75,000 distinct CDR3 sequences, under 65% of them singletons. Sequencing was performed on blood. These receptors were obtained from a woman between 40 and 50 years old with Graves' hyperthyroidism.

This clonotype was seen a handful of times. This rearrangement joins TRBV29-1 to TRBJ2-7, with 8 positions matching TRBD2. V lost 6 bases and J lost 4; bases outside the gene matches: 8. Germline loops: CDR1 SQVTM, CDR2 ANQGSEA. The CDR3 extends over 13 amino acids. CDR3 protein: CSVLAGLEYEQYF. The DNA of the CDR3 is TGCAGCGTCTTAGCGGGATTGGAGTACGAGCAGTACTTC.

This clonotype was counted at least ten times. The CDR3 sequence is CASSEEGAFSTDTQYF. The CDR3, as DNA: TGTGCCAGCAGTGAAGAAGGGGCCTTTAGCACAGATACGCAGTATTTT. The chain links TRBV25-1 to TRBJ2-3; possibly TRBD1 for D (5 bases). Per germline, CDR1 MGHDK and CDR2 SYGVNS. V shed 2 bases and J shed 0 bases, with 12 bases lying between them. This CDR3 comprises 16 residues.

The gene calls are TRBV7-2 and TRBJ1-5; 9 bases line up with TRBD1. The CDR3 is 13 residues long. Germline V gene data show CDR1 as SGHTA and CDR2 as FQGNSA. The junction had 2 bases not matched to a gene; V was cut back by 5 bases and J by 6 bases. DNA for the CDR3: TGTGCCAGCAGCGGGACAGGGACTCAGCCCCAGCATTTT. Encoded protein: CASSGTGTQPQHF.

As to this clonotype: Its ends do not fully match the called genes, so a read error is possible. The gene calls are TRBV7-9 and TRBJ2-6, with 7 bases identical to TRBD1. CDR1 is SEHNR and CDR2 is FQNEAQ in the germline V gene (reference sequence). The CDR3 has 12 residues. The CDR3 spells CASSPLGQAGAF. CDR3 in DNA: TGCGCCAGCAGCCCCCTCGGACAGGCTGGGGCTTTC. The complete variable domain, with remaining parts taken from reference TRBV7-9 and TRBJ2-6, reads DTGVSQNPRHKITKRGQNVTFRCDPISEHNRLYWYRQTLGQGPEFLTYFQNEAQLEKSRLLSDRFSAERPKGSFSTLEIQRTEQGDSAMYLCASSPLGQAGAFGAGSRLTVL.

The chain combines TRBV7-2 with TRBJ1-4; 7 bases fit TRBD1. Germline CDR1 is SGHTA and CDR2 is FQGNSA. V lost 1 base, J lost 7 bases, and 6 bases stayed unmatched. This CDR3 contains 15 residues. The CDR3 reads CASSLGGGAREKLFF. The CDR3 coding sequence is TGTGCCAGCAGCTTAGGAGGGGGCGCGCGTGAAAAACTGTTTTTT.

The V and J genes are TRBV2 and TRBJ2-7; no definite D call. The V end lost 1 base, the J end lost 3 bases, and 7 bases lay between the germline ends. The CDR3 has 13 residues. Germline V gives CDR1 SNHLY, CDR2 FYNNEI. The chain's CDR3 is CASSEGLSYEQYF. The CDR3 DNA reads as TGTGCCAGCAGTGAAGGTCTAAGCTACGAGCAGTACTTC.

This clonotype occurred a few times. The V call is TRBV7-2, the J call TRBJ2-3, with 11 bases aligning to TRBD2. V lost 2 bases, J lost 0 bases, and 13 bases stayed unmatched. Germline loops: CDR1 SGHTA, CDR2 FQGNSA. This CDR3 spans 20 amino acids. The CDR3 here is CASSLRGGGLAAGSTDTQYF. The CDR3 DNA is TGTGCCAGCAGCTTAAGAGGGGGGGGACTAGCGGCCGGTAGCACAGATACGCAGTATTTT.

There are many counts of this clonotype. This sequence joins TRBV5-1 and TRBJ1-1; no clear D. The germline V gene encodes CDR1 SGHRS and CDR2 YFSETQ. CDR3 length equals 15 residues. The V and J ends lost 4 bases and 0 bases respectively, with 13 bases between them. CDR3 in DNA: TGCGCCAGCAGCGAAGCCTGGAGCATGAACACTGAAGCTTTCTTT. This gives the protein CASSEAWSMNTEAFF.

The chain carries TRBV7-9 and TRBJ1-2; TRBD1 matches 12 bases. Germline trimming cut 1 base from V and 5 bases from J; bases unmatched to any gene: 5. This CDR3 region has 16 residues. CDR1 is SEHNR and CDR2 is FQNEAQ in the germline V gene (reference sequence). CDR3 coding DNA: TGTGCCAGCAGCTTAGGGGACAGGGGGCGCAGGTATGGCTACACCTTC. Translated, it gives CASSLGDRGRRYGYTF. Full variable domain (outside the CDR3, taken from reference TRBV7-9 and TRBJ1-2): DTGVSQNPRHKITKRGQNVTFRCDPISEHNRLYWYRQTLGQGPEFLTYFQNEAQLEKSRLLSDRFSAERPKGSFSTLEIQRTEQGDSAMYLCASSLGDRGRRYGYTFGSGTRLTVV.

This clonotype was observed a few times. The J gene is TRBJ1-5, the V gene TRBV6-5, with D hard to call. The V end lost 5 bases, the J end lost 4 bases, and 12 bases lay between the germline ends. The CDR3 length is 14 residues. CDR1 is MNHEY, CDR2 SVGAGI, per germline. The CDR3: CASSGRPSNQPQHF. DNA of the CDR3: TGTGCCAGCAGTGGGCGTCCATCTAATCAGCCCCAGCATTTT.

In its sample, this clonotype was seen once. At one boundary the junction diverges from the germline segment, which might be a read error. The chain has TRBV7-8 and TRBJ2-7, with D hard to call. The V gene's germline CDR1 is SGHVS and CDR2 FQNEAQ. This CDR3 has 14 amino acids. This chain's CDR3 is CASSYTGRVYERYF. CDR3 DNA sequence: TGTGCCAGCAGTTACACCGGTAGGGTCTACGAGCGGTACTTC.

The chain has TRBV25-1 and TRBJ2-5, with D tentatively TRBD2 (6 bases). Between the trimmed V and J ends, which lost 4 bases and 3 bases, there was a span of 18 bases. Germline CDR1 is MGHDK and CDR2 is SYGVNS. The CDR3 has 16 residues. Here the CDR3 DNA reads TGTGCCAGCAGTGCTAGGCCGCAAATAGCGGAAGAGACCCAGTACTTC. Protein: CASSARPQIAEETQYF.

This clonotype was seen many times. The gene calls are TRBV7-9 and TRBJ1-4; D is perhaps TRBD1 (6 bases). The CDR3 length is 15 residues. Trimming stripped 5 bases from V and 4 bases from J, with 14 bases between. From germline, CDR1 is SEHNR and CDR2 FQNEAQ (reference sequence). The CDR3 loop is CASSRPRGVNEKLFF. The CDR3 bases are TGTGCCAGCAGCAGACCCAGGGGTGTTAATGAAAAACTGTTTTTT.

Only one count was recorded for this clonotype. Lacking the conserved final phenylalanine or tryptophan, this CDR3 likely reflects a read error. Because the CDR3's place on the DNA is in doubt, the DNA is left out and the CDR3 is given as listed by TCRdb. This chain joins TRBV12-3 or TRBV12-4 and TRBJ1-6; TRBD1, the table's D call, was not compared with the DNA. The CDR3 is 15 amino acids long, termini counted. The CDR3: CASSPGTAYNSPLQS.

The gene calls are TRBV2 and TRBJ1-1; TRBD1 matches at 10 bases. Per germline, CDR1 SNHLY and CDR2 FYNNEI. This CDR3 has 15 amino acids. J was trimmed by 6 bases and V by 7 bases; bases with no gene match: 11. The CDR3 bases are TGTGCCAGCACCCTCGACAGGGGGCGTGGGGCTGAAGCTTTCTTT. It yields the protein CASTLDRGRGAEAFF.

V gene TRBV7-9 combines with J gene TRBJ2-5; 10 nucleotides line up with TRBD2. From germline, CDR1 is SEHNR and CDR2 FQNEAQ (reference sequence). Trimming removed 5 bases from V and 9 bases from J; junction bases left unmatched: 12. The CDR3 length is 15 residues. DNA of the CDR3: TGTGCCAGCAGCAGAGGCCTAGCGGGAGATACGGCCCAGTACTTC. This translates into CASSRGLAGDTAQYF.

This rearrangement joins TRBV2 to TRBJ2-5; TRBD2 matches at 10 bases. This CDR3 has 18 amino acids. Germline CDR1 SNHLY, CDR2 FYNNEI. Trimming cost V 5 bases and J 3 bases; bases outside gene matches: 15. In nucleotides, the CDR3 is TGTGCCAGCAGTCGCAGCCTGACTAGCGGGCTGGGTAAAGAGACCCAGTACTTC. It codes for CASSRSLTSGLGKETQYF.

This clonotype was detected only a few times. V usage is TRBV7-2 and J usage is TRBJ1-1; 9 nucleotides match TRBD1. The J segment lost 12 bases and the V segment lost 10 bases, leaving 9 bases of the junction unmatched. Germline CDR1 reads SGHTA; CDR2 reads FQGNSA. There are 11 residues in the CDR3. CDR3 protein: CATSDRGITFF. The CDR3 nucleotides read TGTGCCACCTCCGACAGGGGGATAACTTTCTTT.

This clonotype was found a few times. The V gene is TRBV7-9, the J gene TRBJ1-1; 8 nucleotides agree with TRBD1. The CDR3 length is 11 residues. CDR1 SEHNR and CDR2 FQNEAQ come from the germline V gene (reference sequence). V dropped 5 bases and J dropped 11; count of bases not matched to a gene: 4. CDR3 bases: TGTGCCAGCAGCAAGGACAGGGTGGCTTTCTTT. Protein: CASSKDRVAFF.